This T cell receptor beta chain was sequenced during a study of T cell responses to AZD1222 COVID-19 vaccine. Repertoires were generated with immunoSEQ multiplex PCR, while TCRdb's copy carries only in-frame clones and drops some. The data contain about 93,000 clones, approximately 89% of them singletons. On this clone: What it binds is unknown.

The CDR3 runs to 12 residues. Germline CDR1 SGHRS, CDR2 YFSETQ. Trimming left V 0 bases short and J 10 bases short, with 10 bases between. General study results and limits: Only 5 or 6 people who got AZD1222 tested seropositive at baseline. Donors were largely white British and mainly female; clonal diversity was possibly underestimated. Spike-specific TCR breadth and depth rose after two AZD1222 doses.

The chain joins TRBV5-1 to TRBJ2-5; TRBD1 might be the D (7 bases). This TCR was recovered from an adult in good health. Specimen: peripheral blood, collected on day 0 of AZD1222 vaccination. CDR3 in amino acids: CASSLGGTDQYF. CDR3 in DNA: TGCGCCAGCAGCTTGGGCGGGACAGACCAGTACTTC.